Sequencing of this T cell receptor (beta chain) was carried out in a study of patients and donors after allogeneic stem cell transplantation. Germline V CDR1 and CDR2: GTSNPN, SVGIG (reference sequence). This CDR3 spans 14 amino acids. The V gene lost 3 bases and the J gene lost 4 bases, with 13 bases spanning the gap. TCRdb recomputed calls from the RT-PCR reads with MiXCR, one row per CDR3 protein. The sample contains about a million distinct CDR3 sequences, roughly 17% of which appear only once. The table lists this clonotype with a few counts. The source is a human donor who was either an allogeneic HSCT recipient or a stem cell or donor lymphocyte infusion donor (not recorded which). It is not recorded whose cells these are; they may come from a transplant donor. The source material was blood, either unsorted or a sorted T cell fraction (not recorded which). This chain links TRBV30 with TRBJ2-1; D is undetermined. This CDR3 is CAWSRTATYNEQFF. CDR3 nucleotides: TGTGCCTGGAGCCGAACAGCCACATACAATGAGCAGTTCTTC.